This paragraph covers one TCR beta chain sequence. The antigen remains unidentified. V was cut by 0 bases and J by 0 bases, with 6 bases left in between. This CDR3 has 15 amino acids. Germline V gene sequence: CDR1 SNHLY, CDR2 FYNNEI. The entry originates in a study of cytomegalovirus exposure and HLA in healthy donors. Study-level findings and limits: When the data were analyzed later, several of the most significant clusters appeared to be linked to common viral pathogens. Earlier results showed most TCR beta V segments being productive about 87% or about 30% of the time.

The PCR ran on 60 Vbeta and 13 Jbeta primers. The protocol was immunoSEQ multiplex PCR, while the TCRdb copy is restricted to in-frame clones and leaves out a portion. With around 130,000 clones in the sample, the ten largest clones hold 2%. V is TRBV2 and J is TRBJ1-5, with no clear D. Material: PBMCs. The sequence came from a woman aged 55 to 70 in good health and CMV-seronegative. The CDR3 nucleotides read TGTGCCAGCAGTGAAGCGCGTAATAGCAATCAGCCCCAGCATTTT. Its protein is CASSEARNSNQPQHF.